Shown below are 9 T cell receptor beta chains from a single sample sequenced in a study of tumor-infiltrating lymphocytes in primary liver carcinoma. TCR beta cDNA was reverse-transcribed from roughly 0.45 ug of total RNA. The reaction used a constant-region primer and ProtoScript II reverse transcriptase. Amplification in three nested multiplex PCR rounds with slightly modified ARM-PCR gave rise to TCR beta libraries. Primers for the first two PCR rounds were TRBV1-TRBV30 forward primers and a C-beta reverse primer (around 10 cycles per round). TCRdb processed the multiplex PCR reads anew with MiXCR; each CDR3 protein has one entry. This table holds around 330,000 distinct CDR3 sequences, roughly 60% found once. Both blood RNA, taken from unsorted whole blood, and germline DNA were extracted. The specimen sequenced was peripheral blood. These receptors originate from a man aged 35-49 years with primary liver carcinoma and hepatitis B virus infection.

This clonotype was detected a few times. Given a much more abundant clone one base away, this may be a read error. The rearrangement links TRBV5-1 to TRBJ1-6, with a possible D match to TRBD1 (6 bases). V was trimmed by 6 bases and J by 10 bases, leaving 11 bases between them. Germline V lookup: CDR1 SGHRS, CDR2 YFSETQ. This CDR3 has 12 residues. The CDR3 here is CASITGSSPLHF. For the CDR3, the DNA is TGCGCCAGCATCACAGGGAGCTCACCCCTCCACTTT.

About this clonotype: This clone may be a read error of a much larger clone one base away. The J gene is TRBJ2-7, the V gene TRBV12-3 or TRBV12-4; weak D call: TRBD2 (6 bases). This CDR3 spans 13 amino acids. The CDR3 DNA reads TGTGCCTGCAGGAGGGACTTCTCCTACGAGCAGTACTTC. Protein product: CACRRDFSYEQYF.

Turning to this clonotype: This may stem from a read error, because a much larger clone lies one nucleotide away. CDR3 loop: CASSGSQGGEQFF. CDR3 DNA: TGTGCCAGCAGTGGTAGCCAGGGAGGTGAGCAGTTCTTC. The J gene is TRBJ2-1, the V gene TRBV12-3 or TRBV12-4, with D maybe TRBD2 (6 bases). The CDR3 extends over 13 amino acids. With 5 bases removed from V and 9 bases from J, the gap between germline ends came to 14 bases.

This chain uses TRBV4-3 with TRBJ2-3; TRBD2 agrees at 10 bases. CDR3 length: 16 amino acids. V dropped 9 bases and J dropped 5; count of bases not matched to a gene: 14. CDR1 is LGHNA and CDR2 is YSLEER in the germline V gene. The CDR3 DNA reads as TGCGCCAGAAACCAAGACGGACTAGCGGTTGGAGATACGCAGTATTTT. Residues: CARNQDGLAVGDTQYF.

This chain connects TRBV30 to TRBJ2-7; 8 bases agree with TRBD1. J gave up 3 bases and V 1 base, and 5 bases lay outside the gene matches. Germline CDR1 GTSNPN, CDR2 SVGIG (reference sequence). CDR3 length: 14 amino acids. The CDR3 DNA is TGTGCCTGGAGTGGGGGCAGGGGGCTCTACGAGCAGTACTTC. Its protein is CAWSGGRGLYEQYF.

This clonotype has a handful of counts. CDR3 protein: CASSLPSGRESSYNEQFF. The CDR3 DNA reads as TGTGCCAGCAGCTTACCTAGCGGGAGGGAGAGCTCCTACAATGAGCAGTTCTTC. V gene TRBV5-4 combines with J gene TRBJ2-1; 12 nucleotides match TRBD2. From germline, CDR1 is SGHNT and CDR2 YYREEE (reference sequence). CDR3 length: 18 amino acids. V shed 2 bases and J 0 bases; nucleotides not matched to a gene: 6.

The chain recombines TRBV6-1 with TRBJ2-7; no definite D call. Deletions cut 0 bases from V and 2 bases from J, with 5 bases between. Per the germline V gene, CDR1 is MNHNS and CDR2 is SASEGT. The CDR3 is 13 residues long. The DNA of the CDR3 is TGTGCCAGCAGTGAAGCGGCCGCCTACGAGCAGTACTTC. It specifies CASSEAAAYEQYF.

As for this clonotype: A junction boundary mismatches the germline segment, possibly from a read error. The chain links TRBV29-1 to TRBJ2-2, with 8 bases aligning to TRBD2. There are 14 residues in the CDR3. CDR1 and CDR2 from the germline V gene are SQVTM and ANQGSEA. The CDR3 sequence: CSAMDSGNTRELFF. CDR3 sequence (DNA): TGCAGCGCTATGGATAGCGGGAACACCCGGGAGCTGTTTTTT.

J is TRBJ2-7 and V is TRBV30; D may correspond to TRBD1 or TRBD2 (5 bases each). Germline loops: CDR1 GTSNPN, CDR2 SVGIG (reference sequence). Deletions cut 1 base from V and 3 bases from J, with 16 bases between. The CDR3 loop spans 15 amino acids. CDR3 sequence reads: CAWSATGLRLYEQYF. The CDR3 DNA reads TGTGCCTGGAGTGCTACAGGACTGAGACTCTACGAGCAGTACTTC.